A selection of T cell receptor beta chains follows, all from one sample in a study of brain T cells in children with intractable seizures. Assay used: immunoSEQ multiplex PCR; TCRdb lists only in-frame clones, some missing. Counted here are approximately 60,000 clones, around 95% occurring once; the ten biggest clones make up roughly 0.38%. The material sequenced was peripheral blood, taken at surgery. The receptor set was obtained from a boy under three years old with focal cortical dysplasia and intractable seizures. Each CDR3 is given with its conserved first and last residue. The order of the fields is V gene, D gene, clone size, J gene, CDR3 DNA, CDR3 protein. A D gene is named only where the DNA matches it firmly. For some rows the clone size is stated as once, few or many, or as a class when expanded; others skip it.

V gene: TRBV7-9; D gene: .; clone size: .; J gene: TRBJ1-6; CDR3 DNA: TGTGCCAGCAGCCCAACAATGGTTGATAATTCACCCCTCCACTTT; CDR3 protein: CASSPTMVDNSPLHF
V gene: TRBV21-1; D gene: .; clone size: .; J gene: TRBJ2-1; CDR3 DNA: TGTGCCAGCTCCGATTTAGCGGGAACCTACAATGAGCAGTTCTTC; CDR3 protein: CASSDLAGTYNEQFF
V gene: TRBV14; D gene: .; clone size: .; J gene: TRBJ2-7; CDR3 DNA: TGTGCCAGCAACCTCGAACAGGGATACGAGCAGTACTTC; CDR3 protein: CASNLEQGYEQYF
V gene: TRBV5-4; D gene: .; clone size: .; J gene: TRBJ1-2; CDR3 DNA: TGTGCCAGCTATCCTGTGGGGCGCGAAGGCGGCTACACCTTC; CDR3 protein: CASYPVGREGGYTF
V gene: TRBV7-2; D gene: TRBD2; clone size: .; J gene: TRBJ2-1; CDR3 DNA: TGTGCCAGCAGCCTACCACTAGCGCCCTACAATGAGCAGTTCTTC; CDR3 protein: CASSLPLAPYNEQFF
V gene: TRBV7-6; D gene: .; clone size: .; J gene: TRBJ2-7; CDR3 DNA: TGTGCCAGCAGCTTACACACCCTTCGCTCCTACGAGCAGTACTTC; CDR3 protein: CASSLHTLRSYEQYF
V gene: TRBV24-1; D gene: .; clone size: .; J gene: TRBJ2-2; CDR3 DNA: TGTGCCACCAGTGATTTGTTGGGGACCTCCCAGGGGACGGTGGCTGGAAGGCTCACCGGGGAGCTGTTTTTT; CDR3 protein: CATSDLLGTSQGTVAGRLTGELFF
V gene: TRBV9; D gene: .; clone size: .; J gene: TRBJ1-2; CDR3 DNA: TGTGCCAGCAGCGTAAGCAGCCGGGCGTGGGGCTACACCTTC; CDR3 protein: CASSVSSRAWGYTF
V gene: TRBV18; D gene: TRBD1; clone size: few; J gene: TRBJ1-1; CDR3 DNA: TGTGCCAGCGGCCGACAGGGTCCCACTGAAGCTTTCTTT; CDR3 protein: CASGRQGPTEAFF
V gene: TRBV7-6; D gene: .; clone size: few; J gene: TRBJ2-7; CDR3 DNA: TGTGCCAGCAGCTTAGGGCCGGATTACGAGCAGTACTTC; CDR3 protein: CASSLGPDYEQYF
V gene: TRBV27; D gene: TRBD1; clone size: .; J gene: TRBJ1-6; CDR3 DNA: TGTGCCAGCACCACAGGGGCCCAGTATAATTCACCCCTCCACTTT; CDR3 protein: CASTTGAQYNSPLHF
V gene: TRBV7-2; D gene: .; clone size: .; J gene: TRBJ2-4; CDR3 DNA: TGTGCCAGCAGCTTAGCCCCTCGCGGCTTTAACGCCAAAAACATTCAGTACTTC; CDR3 protein: CASSLAPRGFNAKNIQYF
V gene: TRBV4-1; D gene: TRBD2; clone size: .; J gene: TRBJ2-5; CDR3 DNA: TGCGCCAGCAGCCAAGTAGGGCGGGGGGCCTCCCTGGAGACCCAGTACTTC; CDR3 protein: CASSQVGRGASLETQYF
V gene: TRBV27; D gene: TRBD1; clone size: .; J gene: TRBJ1-2; CDR3 DNA: TGTGCCAGCAGTAGTCGGACAGGTTATGGCTACACCTTC; CDR3 protein: CASSSRTGYGYTF
V gene: TRBV18; D gene: TRBD2; clone size: .; J gene: TRBJ2-7; CDR3 DNA: TGTGCCAGCTCACCGGGACTAGCGGCACTTTACGAGCAGTACTTC; CDR3 protein: CASSPGLAALYEQYF
V gene: TRBV6-5; D gene: TRBD1; clone size: .; J gene: TRBJ2-3; CDR3 DNA: TGTGCCAGCAGTACAGGGGGCGGCACAGATACGCAGTATTTT; CDR3 protein: CASSTGGGTDTQYF
V gene: TRBV19; D gene: .; clone size: .; J gene: TRBJ1-5; CDR3 DNA: TGTGCCAGTAGTATTCAGGGGAGCAATCAGCCCCAGCATTTT; CDR3 protein: CASSIQGSNQPQHF
V gene: TRBV6-5; D gene: .; clone size: once; J gene: TRBJ2-2; CDR3 DNA: TGTGCCAGCAACCCGATAACCCCGGCCACCGGGGAGCTGTTTTTT; CDR3 protein: CASNPITPATGELFF
V gene: TRBV6-6; D gene: TRBD1; clone size: .; J gene: TRBJ1-3; CDR3 DNA: TGTGCCAGCAGTCCCCCGTGGGACAGGGGGCGTTTTGTTTCGGGAAACACCATATATTTT; CDR3 protein: CASSPPWDRGRFVSGNTIYF
V gene: TRBV19; D gene: TRBD1; clone size: .; J gene: TRBJ1-5; CDR3 DNA: TGTGCCAGTAGTATAGGGAGACAGGGGCATCAGCCCCAGCATTTT; CDR3 protein: CASSIGRQGHQPQHF
V gene: TRBV19; D gene: .; clone size: .; J gene: TRBJ2-7; CDR3 DNA: TGTGCCAGTAGTCGTCAGGGGACTCACGGGTACGAGCAGTACTTC; CDR3 protein: CASSRQGTHGYEQYF
V gene: TRBV5-1; D gene: .; clone size: .; J gene: TRBJ2-2; CDR3 DNA: TGCGCCAGCAGCTTTTTGTTAGCGCCCCGGGAGCTGTTTTTT; CDR3 protein: CASSFLLAPRELFF
V gene: TRBV7-2; D gene: .; clone size: .; J gene: TRBJ1-5; CDR3 DNA: TGTGCCAGCAGCTTAGGAGGGGGTCAGCCCCAGCATTTT; CDR3 protein: CASSLGGGQPQHF
V gene: TRBV19; D gene: .; clone size: .; J gene: TRBJ1-4; CDR3 DNA: TGTGCCAGTAGCCCACCTGGGGGGGTGAATGAAAAACTGTTTTTT; CDR3 protein: CASSPPGGVNEKLFF
V gene: TRBV5-1; D gene: TRBD1; clone size: .; J gene: TRBJ2-7; CDR3 DNA: TGCGCCAGCAGCGGTAACAGGGGCCCGGGATACGAGCAGTACTTC; CDR3 protein: CASSGNRGPGYEQYF
V gene: TRBV9; D gene: TRBD2; clone size: .; J gene: TRBJ2-3; CDR3 DNA: TGTGCCAGCAGCGTAGCTACGGTGGGAGGGGACTTCCCACTCACAGATACGCAGTATTTT; CDR3 protein: CASSVATVGGDFPLTDTQYF
V gene: TRBV11-2; D gene: TRBD1; clone size: .; J gene: TRBJ1-2; CDR3 DNA: TGTGCCAGCAGCTTAGCCGGACAGGAGAGTAGCTATGGCTACACCTTC; CDR3 protein: CASSLAGQESSYGYTF
V gene: TRBV4-2; D gene: TRBD2; clone size: .; J gene: TRBJ2-5; CDR3 DNA: TGTGCCAGCAGCCGGACTAGCGGGGGAGAGACCCAGTACTTC; CDR3 protein: CASSRTSGGETQYF
V gene: TRBV24-1; D gene: TRBD1; clone size: .; J gene: TRBJ2-2; CDR3 DNA: TGTGCCACCAGTGATCCGGGACAGGGTGCCACCGGGGAGCTGTTTTTT; CDR3 protein: CATSDPGQGATGELFF
V gene: TRBV4-1; D gene: TRBD1; clone size: .; J gene: TRBJ1-3; CDR3 DNA: TGCGCCAGCAAACCGACAGGGACCGGCTCTGGAAACACCATATATTTT; CDR3 protein: CASKPTGTGSGNTIYF
V gene: TRBV7-9; D gene: .; clone size: .; J gene: TRBJ1-2; CDR3 DNA: TGTGCCAGCAGCTTAATATCGGGGCAGCGGTATAACTATGGCTACACCTTC; CDR3 protein: CASSLISGQRYNYGYTF
V gene: TRBV6-2/TRBV6-3; D gene: .; clone size: .; J gene: TRBJ2-7; CDR3 DNA: TGTGCCAGCAGCTTCCCGGGCCCCCCCTACGAGCAGTACTTC; CDR3 protein: CASSFPGPPYEQYF
V gene: TRBV10-2; D gene: .; clone size: .; J gene: TRBJ2-1; CDR3 DNA: TGCGCCAGCAAGCGGTTAAGCTCCTACAATGAGCAGTTCTTC; CDR3 protein: CASKRLSSYNEQFF
V gene: TRBV13; D gene: TRBD2; clone size: .; J gene: TRBJ2-1; CDR3 DNA: TGTGCCAGTGGACTAGCGGACCACAATGAGCAGTTCTTC; CDR3 protein: CASGLADHNEQFF
V gene: TRBV10-2; D gene: .; clone size: .; J gene: TRBJ2-7; CDR3 DNA: TGCGCCAGCAGTGAGTCTCCGGGGGGCCCCTACGAGCAGTACTTC; CDR3 protein: CASSESPGGPYEQYF
V gene: TRBV7-2; D gene: .; clone size: .; J gene: TRBJ2-5; CDR3 DNA: TGTGCCAGCAGCCCGAATGGTGTGTCAGGGATATACCAAGAGACCCAGTACTTC; CDR3 protein: CASSPNGVSGIYQETQYF
V gene: TRBV7-2; D gene: .; clone size: .; J gene: TRBJ2-5; CDR3 DNA: TGTGCCAGCAGCAGGGACAAGGGGGGACAAGAGACCCAGTACTTC; CDR3 protein: CASSRDKGGQETQYF
V gene: TRBV7-2; D gene: TRBD1; clone size: .; J gene: TRBJ1-6; CDR3 DNA: TGTGCCAGCAGCTTAGAGAGGATAGGGACAGGGAAAAATTCACCCCTCCACTTT; CDR3 protein: CASSLERIGTGKNSPLHF
V gene: TRBV25-1; D gene: .; clone size: .; J gene: TRBJ2-7; CDR3 DNA: TGTGCCAGTAGTGAAGTTGATGCCTCCTACGAGCAGTACTTC; CDR3 protein: CASSEVDASYEQYF
V gene: TRBV25-1; D gene: .; clone size: .; J gene: TRBJ1-2; CDR3 DNA: TGTGCCAGCAGTGACTATGGGGGGACTAACTATGGCTACACCTTC; CDR3 protein: CASSDYGGTNYGYTF
V gene: TRBV13; D gene: .; clone size: .; J gene: TRBJ2-5; CDR3 DNA: TGTGCCAGCAGCTTTCAAGAGACCCAGTACTTC; CDR3 protein: CASSFQETQYF
V gene: TRBV5-1; D gene: TRBD2; clone size: .; J gene: TRBJ2-5; CDR3 DNA: TGCGCCAGCAGCTTGGGTTTCCGACTAGCGGCGTACCAAGAGACCCAGTACTTC; CDR3 protein: CASSLGFRLAAYQETQYF
V gene: TRBV29-1; D gene: .; clone size: .; J gene: TRBJ2-7; CDR3 DNA: TGCAGCGTTTCCCCGCCCGCGGGTGGCGAGCAGTACTTC; CDR3 protein: CSVSPPAGGEQYF
V gene: TRBV25-1; D gene: TRBD2; clone size: .; J gene: TRBJ2-7; CDR3 DNA: TGTGCCAGCAGTGAGCGGGAGGGCTCCTACGAGCAGTACTTC; CDR3 protein: CASSEREGSYEQYF
V gene: TRBV4-2; D gene: .; clone size: .; J gene: TRBJ1-6; CDR3 DNA: TGTGCCAGCAGCCAAGAGGACGCAGGGTTTTCACCCCTCCACTTT; CDR3 protein: CASSQEDAGFSPLHF
V gene: TRBV10-3; D gene: .; clone size: .; J gene: TRBJ1-2; CDR3 DNA: TGTGCCATCGGAGGGATGAACTATGGCTACACCTTC; CDR3 protein: CAIGGMNYGYTF
V gene: TRBV6-6; D gene: .; clone size: .; J gene: TRBJ1-1; CDR3 DNA: TGTGCCAGCAGTCGATCCGGGACACCTAACACTGAAGCTTTCTTT; CDR3 protein: CASSRSGTPNTEAFF
V gene: TRBV6-5; D gene: .; clone size: .; J gene: TRBJ1-2; CDR3 DNA: TGTGCCAGCATTCATGGGGCTAACTATGGCTACACCTTC; CDR3 protein: CASIHGANYGYTF
V gene: TRBV28; D gene: .; clone size: once; J gene: TRBJ2-3; CDR3 DNA: TGTGCCAGCAGGGTGGGGCTAGCTAATCGAGATACGCAGTATTTT; CDR3 protein: CASRVGLANRDTQYF
V gene: TRBV27; D gene: .; clone size: few; J gene: TRBJ1-2; CDR3 DNA: TGTGCCAGCAGTTCACAGGGCCCTAACTATGGCTACACCTTC; CDR3 protein: CASSSQGPNYGYTF
V gene: TRBV5-1; D gene: TRBD2; clone size: .; J gene: TRBJ2-7; CDR3 DNA: TGCGCCAGCAGCTACGAGCGGGGGGGCTACGAGCAGTACTTC; CDR3 protein: CASSYERGGYEQYF
V gene: TRBV5-1; D gene: .; clone size: .; J gene: TRBJ2-2; CDR3 DNA: TGCGCCAGCAGCCAGGGACTCGGCATAGGGGAGCTGTTTTTT; CDR3 protein: CASSQGLGIGELFF
V gene: TRBV25-1; D gene: .; clone size: once; J gene: TRBJ1-6; CDR3 DNA: TGTGCCAGCAGTGAATGGGAAAATTCACCCCTCCACTTT; CDR3 protein: CASSEWENSPLHF
V gene: TRBV20-1; D gene: TRBD1; clone size: .; J gene: TRBJ1-1; CDR3 DNA: TGCAGTGCTAGTTTGACCGACAGGGAGGACACTGAAGCTTTCTTT; CDR3 protein: CSASLTDREDTEAFF
V gene: TRBV2; D gene: TRBD1; clone size: .; J gene: TRBJ2-7; CDR3 DNA: TGTGCCAGCAGTGGCCCCGGGACAGGGGGCGCGGTATACGAGCAGTACTTC; CDR3 protein: CASSGPGTGGAVYEQYF
V gene: TRBV27; D gene: .; clone size: .; J gene: TRBJ1-1; CDR3 DNA: TGTGCCAGCAGTGCCACTCGGGGCAAAGCTGAAGCTTTCTTT; CDR3 protein: CASSATRGKAEAFF